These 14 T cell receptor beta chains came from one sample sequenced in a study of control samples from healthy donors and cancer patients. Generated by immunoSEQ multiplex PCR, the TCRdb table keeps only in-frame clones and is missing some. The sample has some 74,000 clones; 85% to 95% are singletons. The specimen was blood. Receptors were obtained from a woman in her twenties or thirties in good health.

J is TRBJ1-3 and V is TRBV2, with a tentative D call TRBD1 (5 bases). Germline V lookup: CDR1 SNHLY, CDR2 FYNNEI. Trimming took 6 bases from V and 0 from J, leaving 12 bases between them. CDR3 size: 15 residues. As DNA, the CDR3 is TGTGCCAGCAGAAGGGACTTGAGCTCTGGAAACACCATATATTTT. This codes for CASRRDLSSGNTIYF.

The DNA of the CDR3 is TGTGCCATCGGGATGACAGGAAACCAAGAGACCCAGTACTTC. Protein: CAIGMTGNQETQYF. The rearrangement links TRBV10-3 to TRBJ2-5, with D perhaps matching TRBD1 (6 bases). Germline V gene data show CDR1 as ENHRY and CDR2 as SYGVKD. CDR3 size: 14 residues. Deletions cut 8 bases from V and 0 bases from J, with 13 bases between.

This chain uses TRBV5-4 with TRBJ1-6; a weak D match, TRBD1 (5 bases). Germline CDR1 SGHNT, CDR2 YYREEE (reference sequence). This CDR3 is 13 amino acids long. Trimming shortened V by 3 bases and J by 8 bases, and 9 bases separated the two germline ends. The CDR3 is CASSSPGYSPLHF. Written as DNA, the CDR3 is TGTGCCAGCAGCTCCCCAGGGTATTCACCCCTCCACTTT.

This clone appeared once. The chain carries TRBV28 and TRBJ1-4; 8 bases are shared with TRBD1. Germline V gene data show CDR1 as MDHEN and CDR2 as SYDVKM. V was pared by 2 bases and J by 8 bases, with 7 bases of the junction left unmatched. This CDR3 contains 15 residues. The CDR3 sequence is CASSLTGQGREKLFF. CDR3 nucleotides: TGTGCCAGCAGTTTAACCGGACAGGGCAGGGAAAAACTGTTTTTT.

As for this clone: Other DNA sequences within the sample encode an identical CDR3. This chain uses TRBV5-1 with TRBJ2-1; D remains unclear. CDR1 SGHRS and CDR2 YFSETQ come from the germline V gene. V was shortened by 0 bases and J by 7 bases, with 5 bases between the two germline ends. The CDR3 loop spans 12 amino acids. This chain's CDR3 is CASSLEGNEQFF. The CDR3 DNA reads TGCGCCAGCAGCTTGGAGGGTAATGAGCAGTTCTTC.

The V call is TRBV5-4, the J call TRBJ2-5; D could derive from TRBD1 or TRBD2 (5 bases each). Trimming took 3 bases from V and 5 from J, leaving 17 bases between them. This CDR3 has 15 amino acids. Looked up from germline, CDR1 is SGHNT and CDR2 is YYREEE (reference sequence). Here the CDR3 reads CASSSPRGRTETQYF. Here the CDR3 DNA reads TGTGCCAGCAGCTCCCCTCGGGGCCGCACGGAGACCCAGTACTTC.

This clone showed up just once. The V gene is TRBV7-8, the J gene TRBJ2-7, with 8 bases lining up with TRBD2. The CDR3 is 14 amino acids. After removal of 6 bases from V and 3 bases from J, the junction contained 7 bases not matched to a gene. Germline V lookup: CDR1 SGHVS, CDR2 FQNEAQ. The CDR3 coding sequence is TGTGCCAGCAGTTACGGGAGGGGAGGCTACGAGCAGTACTTC. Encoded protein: CASSYGRGGYEQYF.

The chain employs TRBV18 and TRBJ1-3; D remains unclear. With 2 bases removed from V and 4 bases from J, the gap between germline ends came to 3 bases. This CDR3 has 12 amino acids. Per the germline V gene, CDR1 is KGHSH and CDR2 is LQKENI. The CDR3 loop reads CASSPEGNTIYF. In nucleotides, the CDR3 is TGTGCCAGCTCACCAGAGGGAAACACCATATATTTT.

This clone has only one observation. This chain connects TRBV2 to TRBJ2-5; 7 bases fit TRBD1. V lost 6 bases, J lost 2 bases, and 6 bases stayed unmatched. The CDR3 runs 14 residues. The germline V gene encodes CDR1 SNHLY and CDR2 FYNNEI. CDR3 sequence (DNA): TGTGCCAGCAGGGGACAGCTTACACAAGAGACCCAGTACTTC. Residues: CASRGQLTQETQYF.

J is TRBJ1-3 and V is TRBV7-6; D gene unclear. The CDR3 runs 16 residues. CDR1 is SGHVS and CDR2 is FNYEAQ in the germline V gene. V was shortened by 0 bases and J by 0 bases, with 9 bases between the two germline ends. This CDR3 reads CASSLAQGLSGNTIYF. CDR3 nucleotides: TGTGCCAGCAGCTTAGCGCAAGGGCTCTCTGGAAACACCATATATTTT.

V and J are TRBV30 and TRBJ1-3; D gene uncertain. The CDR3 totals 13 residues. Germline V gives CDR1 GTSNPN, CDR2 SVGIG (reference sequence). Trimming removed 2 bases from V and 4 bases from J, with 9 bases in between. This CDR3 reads CAWSLIGGNTIYF. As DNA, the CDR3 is TGTGCCTGGAGTCTCATAGGCGGAAACACCATATATTTT.

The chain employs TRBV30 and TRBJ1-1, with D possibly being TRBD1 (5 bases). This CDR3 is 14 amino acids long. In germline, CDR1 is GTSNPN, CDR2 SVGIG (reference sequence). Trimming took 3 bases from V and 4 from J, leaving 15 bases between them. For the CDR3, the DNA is TGTGCCTGGAGAGGAGACAGAAGGGTCACTGAAGCTTTCTTT. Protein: CAWRGDRRVTEAFF. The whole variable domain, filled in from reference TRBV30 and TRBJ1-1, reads SQTIHQWPATLVQPVGSPLSLECTVEGTSNPNLYWYRQAAGRGLQLLFYSVGIGQISSEVPQNLSASRPQDRQFILSSKKLLLSDSGFYLCAWRGDRRVTEAFFGQGTRLTVV.

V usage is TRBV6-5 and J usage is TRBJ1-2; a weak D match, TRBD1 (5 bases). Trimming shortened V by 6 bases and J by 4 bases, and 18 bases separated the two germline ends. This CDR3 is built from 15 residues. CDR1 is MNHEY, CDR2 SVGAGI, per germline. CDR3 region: CASRSNPGYSYGYTF. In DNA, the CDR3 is TGTGCCAGCAGGTCGAACCCAGGGTATTCCTATGGCTACACCTTC.

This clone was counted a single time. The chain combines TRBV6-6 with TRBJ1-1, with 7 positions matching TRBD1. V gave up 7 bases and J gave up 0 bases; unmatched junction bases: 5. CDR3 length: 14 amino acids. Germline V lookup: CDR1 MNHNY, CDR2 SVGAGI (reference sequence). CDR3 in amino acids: CASNQQGMNTEAFF. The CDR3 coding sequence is TGTGCCAGCAATCAACAGGGGATGAACACTGAAGCTTTCTTT.